The clone carrying this TCR beta chain has a handful of counts. This sample is drawn from a study of T cells in Graves' hyperthyroidism and ophthalmopathy. CDR1 SGHRS and CDR2 YFSETQ come from the germline V gene. V lost 5 bases, J lost 1 base, and 7 bases stayed unmatched. The CDR3 length is 16 residues. Graves' hyperthyroidism is called stable when ophthalmopathy does not progress within 18 months. Template material for amplifying TCR beta CDR3 regions consisted of RNA transcripts. Primed by the HTBI set, a first-round RT-PCR was run on the TCR CDR3. One entry per CDR3 protein, called by TCRdb with MiXCR from the multiplex PCR reads. In the table there are 300,000 to 400,000 distinct CDR3 sequences, 21% of which are singletons.

J is TRBJ1-2 and V is TRBV5-1, with 11 bases that match TRBD1. The receptor was derived from a woman between 45 and 65 years old with Graves' hyperthyroidism. The sample taken for sequencing was blood. The CDR3 spells CASRPGQGVDNYGYTF. The CDR3 DNA follows: TGCGCCAGCAGGCCGGGACAGGGGGTTGATAACTATGGCTACACCTTC.